This paragraph covers one T cell receptor beta chain sequence. The repertoire was sequenced with immunoSEQ multiplex PCR; TCRdb's copy has only in-frame clones and lacks some. The data contain 28,000 or so clones, 90% of them singletons. The data derive from a study of preoperative IRX-2 immunotherapy in early breast cancer. Deletions cut 1 base from V and 5 bases from J, with 5 bases between. The CDR3 length is 12 residues. The germline V gene has CDR1 SGHVS and CDR2 FNYEAQ. Treatment of the sample: preoperative locoregional IRX-2 cytokine immunotherapy. Preoperative locoregional IRX-2 cytokine immunotherapy was tested in the phase Ib source study.

This sequence was found in a human donor with breast cancer. The sample was gathered from a patient treated with IRX-2 immunotherapy. The chain couples TRBV7-6 to TRBJ2-5; D might be TRBD1 (5 bases). As DNA, the CDR3 is TGTGCCAGCAGCTTAGGACAGGAGACCCAGTACTTC. This gives the protein CASSLGQETQYF.